This TCR beta chain was identified during a study of early T cells in non-severe SARS-CoV-2 infection. TCRdb redid the calling of the 5' RACE reads with MiXCR, one entry per CDR3 protein. The sample has about 80,000 distinct CDR3 sequences, about a sixth seen once. This clonotype was seen a few times. This TCR was sampled from an adult who was a healthcare worker with PCR-confirmed SARS-CoV-2 infection or an uninfected control (not recorded which). Sequenced: whole blood.

The CDR3 DNA is TGTGCCAGCAGTCCGGACCCTAGAGGCGGGGGGTACGAGCAGTACTTC. This translates into CASSPDPRGGGYEQYF. The rearrangement uses TRBV6-5 and TRBJ2-7; 8 nucleotides align to TRBD2. With 5 bases clipped from V and 4 bases from J, the junction kept 13 bases outside the gene matches. CDR3 length: 16 residues. In germline, CDR1 is MNHEY, CDR2 SVGAGI.